The source of this T cell receptor (beta chain) is a study of OX40 agonist ivuxolimab in advanced cancers. Concerning the study at large: Ivuxolimab, which targeted the costimulatory receptor OX40 (CD134), was an agonistic, fully human IgG2 monoclonal antibody. Intravenous ivuxolimab was administered to patients every 2 weeks at six dose levels: 0.01, 0.1, 0.3, 1.5, 3 and 10 mg/kg. Of the 50 or so patients in dose escalation, 19 had hepatocellular carcinoma, some 15 had melanoma, 9 had renal cell carcinoma and 9 had head and neck cancer. In the dose-escalation cohort, approximately 82% of patients were male, and the mean age was approximately 60 years with a range of roughly 23 to 79. The monotherapy dose-escalation portion (N of about 50 patients) of the phase I ivuxolimab trial is reported in the paper. Peripheral TCRbeta sequencing aimed to test whether ivuxolimab altered TCR sequence diversity and caused clonal T-cell expansion. Partial responses occurred in three dose-escalation patients, of whom one had hepatocellular carcinoma and two had cutaneous melanoma. Patients were allowed to have had prior anti-PD-1, anti-PD-L1 or anti-CTLA-4 therapy, and more than 30% of the dose-escalation patients had previously received checkpoint inhibitors.

Genomic DNA was isolated from the sorted cells so that the TCRbeta CDR3 region could be sequenced. TCRbeta CDR3 regions were sequenced using the immunoSEQ Assay. TCRdb holds this immuneACCESS table with in-frame rearrangements only. Some clones are missing; in checked studies, unresolved V genes explain under half, and the rest has no known cause. The sample table contains about 57,000 clones; only one count was recorded for about 83% of them. The ten largest clones represent 3% to 3.5% of the sample. Patients with a history of autoimmune disease or receiving systemic immunosuppression were excluded from the trial. Peripheral blood for TCR sequencing was collected from all dose cohorts at baseline, on cycle 4 day 1, and on cycle 7 day 1. The samples were drawn from a first-in-human, open-label, multicenter phase I dose-escalation trial of ivuxolimab. Adults with locally advanced or metastatic head and neck squamous cell, hepatocellular, melanoma or renal cell carcinoma were enrolled in the trial. Before TCR sequencing, CD4+ T cells and CD8+ T cells from peripheral blood were sorted into separate populations.

Via the germline V gene, CDR1 is SQVTM and CDR2 ANQGSEA. The CDR3, cysteine through phenylalanine, is 10 amino acids long. The read is trimmed to its CDR3 DNA, 30 bases read in frame from base 1. Beyond this particular receptor, the publication reports: In the 0.1-3.0 mg/kg groups, partial responders had among the lowest normalized peripheral clonal expansion, particularly in CD8+ T cells. The antigen specificity of the peripheral T cells that underwent clonal expansion was not determined. At doses of 0.1 to 3.0 mg/kg, clonal expansion of both CD4+ and CD8+ T cells in blood was seen between baseline and week 6. Low levels of normalized T-cell clonal expansion were also seen in some patients who did not respond. After ivuxolimab, expanded clones were on average more numerous among CD8+ T cells than among CD4+ T cells.

Turning to this clone: There is no known antigen for this receptor. One end of the junction does not line up with germline, which may come from a read error.

This receptor was taken from an adult with an advanced solid tumor such as melanoma, head and neck, liver or kidney cancer. This material consisted of CD4+ or CD8+ T cells sorted from blood, taken in a trial of the OX40 agonist ivuxolimab. Here the chain combines TRBV29-1 and TRBJ1-1; no D gene can be assigned with confidence. The CDR3 amino acid sequence is: CSVVPPAELF. The DNA sequence follows: TGCAGCGTTGTACCCCCGGCAGAACTTTTT.